The 21 T cell receptor beta chains in this list originate from one sample, sequenced in a study of T cell changes during pregnancy in multiple sclerosis. Measured with immunoSEQ multiplex PCR; TCRdb has only the in-frame clones, and not every one. Among roughly 70,000 clones, more than 85% were seen once, and the ten largest hold about 2.3%. The sample was peripheral blood, taken in the first trimester of pregnancy. All receptors derive from a female donor with multiple sclerosis, enrolled in a pregnancy study.

The chain employs TRBV5-4 and TRBJ2-1, with D possibly TRBD2 on 6 matching bases. The CDR3 spans 15 residues. Trimming removed 2 bases from V and 4 bases from J, with 13 bases in between. CDR1 and CDR2 from the germline V gene are SGHNT and YYREEE (reference sequence). The CDR3 loop reads CASSFRDSFYNEQFF. CDR3 in DNA: TGTGCCAGCAGCTTCCGGGACTCCTTTTACAATGAGCAGTTCTTC.

The CDR3 region has the DNA TGTGCCAGCAGCTTGGGAGGGACCGGGGAGCTGTTTTTT. It yields the protein CASSLGGTGELFF. The V call is TRBV7-3, the J call TRBJ2-2; 7 positions match TRBD2. Unmatched junction bases numbered 0, after V lost 3 bases and J lost 5 bases. The CDR3 contains 13 residues. From germline, CDR1 is SGHTA and CDR2 FQGTGA.

The chain employs TRBV6-1 and TRBJ2-2, with 8 positions matching TRBD1. CDR3 length: 14 amino acids. Unmatched junction bases numbered 3, after V lost 4 bases and J lost 5 bases. Germline CDR1 and CDR2: MNHNS and SASEGT. CDR3 residues: CASSGQGATGELFF. For the CDR3, the DNA is TGTGCCAGCAGTGGTCAGGGGGCAACCGGGGAGCTGTTTTTT.

The CDR3 loop is CASSWGPSYNEQFF. The CDR3 region has the DNA TGTGCCAGTAGTTGGGGGCCATCTTACAATGAGCAGTTCTTC. This chain links TRBV19 with TRBJ2-1, with a possible D match to TRBD1 (6 bases). The V gene's germline CDR1 is LNHDA and CDR2 SQIVND (reference sequence). Trimming removed 5 bases at V and 4 bases at J, with 12 bases between. The CDR3 extends over 14 amino acids.

J is TRBJ2-1 and V is TRBV13; 10 nucleotides agree with TRBD2. CDR3 length: 16 amino acids. Germline-derived CDR1 and CDR2 are PRHDT and FYEKMQ (reference sequence). The J segment lost 8 bases and the V segment lost 5 bases, leaving 12 bases of the junction unmatched. The CDR3, as DNA: TGTGCCAGCAGCAATTATCGGCTAGCGGGAGCCTATGAGCAGTTCTTC. Its protein is CASSNYRLAGAYEQFF.

The chain has TRBV5-1 and TRBJ2-1; 7 bases line up with TRBD2. The V gene's germline CDR1 is SGHRS and CDR2 YFSETQ. V dropped 2 bases and J dropped 2; count of bases not matched to a gene: 10. The CDR3 consists of 17 residues. The chain's CDR3 is CASSFGALTSTYNEQFF. DNA for the CDR3: TGCGCCAGCAGCTTTGGGGCCCTGACTAGCACCTACAATGAGCAGTTCTTC.

The CDR3 loop is CASSPTGTRDEQFF. CDR3 sequence (DNA): TGTGCCAGCTCACCGACCGGGACAAGGGATGAGCAGTTCTTC. The chain carries TRBV18 and TRBJ2-1; TRBD1 might be the D (6 bases). The CDR3 consists of 14 residues. V lost 3 bases and J lost 8, with 14 bases in between. Germline V gene lookup returns CDR1 KGHSH and CDR2 LQKENI.

The chain combines TRBV28 with TRBJ2-3; 8 nucleotides align to TRBD1. Unmatched junction bases numbered 6, after V lost 5 bases and J lost 2 bases. Germline V gives CDR1 MDHEN, CDR2 SYDVKM. This CDR3 has 15 amino acids. The CDR3 reads CASSMTGVNTDTQYF. CDR3 nucleotide sequence: TGTGCCAGCAGTATGACAGGGGTTAACACAGATACGCAGTATTTT.

V gene TRBV7-3 combines with J gene TRBJ2-1, with D unresolved. Per germline, CDR1 SGHTA and CDR2 FQGTGA. This CDR3 spans 15 amino acids. With 2 bases removed from V and 6 bases from J, the gap between germline ends came to 14 bases. The CDR3 sequence is CASSLAATDFNEQFF. The CDR3 DNA reads TGTGCCAGCAGCTTAGCCGCCACTGATTTCAATGAGCAGTTCTTC.

The V call is TRBV5-1, the J call TRBJ2-2, with D possibly being TRBD1 (6 bases). This CDR3 spans 13 amino acids. The V end lost 0 bases, the J end lost 9 bases, and 9 bases lay between the germline ends. The germline V gene encodes CDR1 SGHRS and CDR2 YFSETQ. Here the CDR3 reads CASSLATGRELFF. The DNA of the CDR3 is TGCGCCAGCAGCTTGGCCACAGGGAGGGAGCTGTTTTTT.

V usage is TRBV7-9 and J usage is TRBJ1-5, with D unresolved. Per the germline V gene, CDR1 is SEHNR and CDR2 is FQNEAQ (reference sequence). The V gene lost 4 bases and the J gene lost 3 bases, with 7 bases spanning the gap. CDR3 size: 13 residues. The CDR3 loop is CASSYELNQPQHF. The CDR3 nucleotides read TGTGCCAGCAGCTATGAGCTCAATCAGCCCCAGCATTTT. The complete variable domain, with remaining parts taken from reference TRBV7-9 and TRBJ1-5, reads DTGVSQNPRHKITKRGQNVTFRCDPISEHNRLYWYRQTLGQGPEFLTYFQNEAQLEKSRLLSDRFSAERPKGSFSTLEIQRTEQGDSAMYLCASSYELNQPQHFGDGTRLSIL.

This sequence joins TRBV28 and TRBJ1-4, with D perhaps matching TRBD1 (6 bases). V gave up 7 bases and J gave up 8 bases, with 20 bases separating them. The germline V gene encodes CDR1 MDHEN and CDR2 SYDVKM. There are 15 residues in the CDR3. The CDR3 DNA reads as TGTGCCAGCACCTCGCGAGAGGGGGGGCGAGAAAAACTGTTTTTT. Translation gives CASTSREGGREKLFF. The variable domain in full, completed from reference TRBV28 and TRBJ1-4, reads DVKVTQSSRYLVKRTGEKVFLECVQDMDHENMFWYRQDPGLGLRLIYFSYDVKMKEKGDIPEGYSVSREKKERFSLILESASTNQTSMYLCASTSREGGREKLFFGSGTQLSVL.

The chain couples TRBV9 to TRBJ2-1; D perhaps matches TRBD2 (6 bases). Looked up from germline, CDR1 is SGDLS and CDR2 is YYNGEE. Trimming removed 1 base at V and 2 bases at J, with 10 bases between. There are 15 residues in the CDR3. CDR3 sequence reads: CASSVTGAPYNEQFF. The CDR3 DNA sequence: TGTGCCAGCAGCGTAACGGGAGCCCCCTACAATGAGCAGTTCTTC.

This clone was recorded at least ten times. This sequence joins TRBV6-4 and TRBJ2-1; 13 bases map to TRBD2. CDR3 length: 15 amino acids. V gave up 4 bases and J gave up 5 bases; unmatched junction bases: 2. The germline CDR1 and CDR2 sequences are MRHNA and SNTAGT. The CDR3 spells CASSVGTSGDNEQFF. The DNA of the CDR3 is TGTGCCAGCAGTGTAGGGACTAGCGGGGACAATGAGCAGTTCTTC.

V is TRBV5-1 and J is TRBJ2-2, with D possibly TRBD2 on 5 matching bases. This CDR3 comprises 15 residues. With 3 bases removed from V and 2 bases from J, the gap between germline ends came to 11 bases. Germline V gene data show CDR1 as SGHRS and CDR2 as YFSETQ. The CDR3 region has the DNA TGCGCCAGCAGCTCTGGACCGGGAAACACCGGGGAGCTGTTTTTT. It codes for CASSSGPGNTGELFF.

J is TRBJ2-2 and V is TRBV4-1, with unresolved D. The CDR3 contains 14 residues. Germline V gene lookup returns CDR1 MGHRA and CDR2 YSYEKL. Trimming took 0 bases from V and 7 from J, leaving 9 bases between them. The CDR3 here is CASSQDRLRGELFF. The CDR3 region has the DNA TGCGCCAGCAGCCAAGATAGACTTCGCGGGGAGCTGTTTTTT.

The V and J genes are TRBV29-1 and TRBJ2-5; 13 bases align to TRBD2. Germline values: CDR1 SQVTM, CDR2 ANQGSEA. V lost 6 bases and J lost 4; bases outside the gene matches: 8. The CDR3 runs 15 residues. The DNA of the CDR3 is TGCAGCGTACGGGGACTAGCGGGGTTGGGAGAGACCCAGTACTTC. Its translation is CSVRGLAGLGETQYF.

J is TRBJ1-1 and V is TRBV5-1; no definite D call. This CDR3 contains 14 residues. Germline values: CDR1 SGHRS, CDR2 YFSETQ. V was shortened by 5 bases and J by 0 bases, with 11 bases between the two germline ends. The DNA of the CDR3 is TGCGCCAGCAGATTCGCTAGCATGAACACTGAAGCTTTCTTT. Protein sequence: CASRFASMNTEAFF.

The chain carries TRBV28 and TRBJ1-2; D gene uncertain. The CDR3 spans 15 residues. Germline lookup yields CDR1 MDHEN and CDR2 SYDVKM. V lost 7 bases, J lost 8 bases, and 23 bases lay in between. The CDR3 DNA reads TGTGCCAGCACCGAGGGAGGAGGGAGGGTTAGGGGCTACACCTTC. Its translation is CASTEGGGRVRGYTF.

The rearrangement links TRBV5-4 to TRBJ2-1; perhaps TRBD1 as D (5 bases). Germline loops: CDR1 SGHNT, CDR2 YYREEE (reference sequence). The CDR3 has 15 amino acids. Trimming shortened V by 4 bases and J by 6 bases, and 17 bases separated the two germline ends. The CDR3 DNA reads TGTGCCAGCAGCAACAGACAGAGTCGGGCCAATGAGCAGTTCTTC. It encodes CASSNRQSRANEQFF.

The chain couples TRBV30 to TRBJ2-7; no firm D call. This CDR3 spans 13 amino acids. Germline CDR1 is GTSNPN and CDR2 is SVGIG (reference sequence). Trimming removed 3 bases from V and 0 bases from J, with 9 bases in between. The DNA of the CDR3 is TGTGCCTGGAGGGGCTCTCCCTCCTACGAGCAGTACTTC. It codes for CAWRGSPSYEQYF.